This T cell receptor (beta chain) was sequenced in a study of identical twins. The V segment lost 4 bases and the J segment 8 bases; nucleotides outside the gene matches: 6. The CDR3 has 14 residues. CDR1 is SNHLY and CDR2 is FYNNEI in the germline V gene. A few counts support this clonotype. As yet, its antigen is unknown. Study-level findings and limits: Findings depended on cross-sectional statistics rather than tracking the same donors. Out-of-frame alpha sequences common to twins were enriched for low generation probability. Cord blood beta clonotypes present at high abundance carried fewer insertions; no such pattern appeared in memory repertoires.

TCRdb re-analysed the 5' RACE reads in MiXCR, keeping a single row per CDR3 protein. The repertoire has roughly 490,000 distinct CDR3 sequences, approximately 14% of them found once; the top ten carry about 0.94%. Among all donors, each was a healthy Caucasian. These data also featured in a second study, about yellow fever vaccine responses in identical twins.

This chain uses TRBV2 with TRBJ2-1; TRBD1 agrees at 9 bases. This sequence originates from a woman between 18 and 30 years old in good health. What was sequenced was CD4+ T cells sorted from blood. CDR3 loop: CASSVTGGLDEQFF. The CDR3, as DNA: TGTGCCAGCAGTGTGACAGGGGGTTTGGATGAGCAGTTCTTC.